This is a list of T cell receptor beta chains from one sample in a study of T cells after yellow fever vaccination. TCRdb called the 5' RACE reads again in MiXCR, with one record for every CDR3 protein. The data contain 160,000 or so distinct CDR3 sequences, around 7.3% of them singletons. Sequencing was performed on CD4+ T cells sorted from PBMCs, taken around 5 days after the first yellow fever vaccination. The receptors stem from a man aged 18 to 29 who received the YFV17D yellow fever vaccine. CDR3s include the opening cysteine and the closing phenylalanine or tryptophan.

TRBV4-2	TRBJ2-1	CASSQDLAGGANEQFF
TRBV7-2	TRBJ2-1	CASSLYRAWARNEQFF
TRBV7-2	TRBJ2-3	CASRSGGSTDTQYF
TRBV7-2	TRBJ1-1	CASSLRGQSRTEAFF
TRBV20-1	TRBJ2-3	CSAIRDFALDTQYF
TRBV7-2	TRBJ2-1	CASSLVKGGSYNEQFF
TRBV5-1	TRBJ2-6	CASSLAAGLSGANVLTF
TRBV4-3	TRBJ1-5	CASREDKDSYQPQHF
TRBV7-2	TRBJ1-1	CASSSGPAAEAFF
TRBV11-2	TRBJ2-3	CASSSYRGRADTQYF
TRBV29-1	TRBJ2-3	CSVGQSSTDTQYF
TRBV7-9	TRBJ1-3	CASILTYGNTIYF
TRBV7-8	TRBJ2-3	CASSLVRRGWGTDTQYF
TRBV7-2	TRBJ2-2	CASSSGGRNTGELFF
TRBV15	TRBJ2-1	CATSSQQGSYNEQFF
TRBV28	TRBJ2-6	CASRVGGGFGANVLTF
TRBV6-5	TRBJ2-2	CASRYGASGGEGGELFF
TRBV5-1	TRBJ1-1	CASSFSGTGGTEAFF
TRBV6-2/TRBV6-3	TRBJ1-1	CASSSNMNTEAFF
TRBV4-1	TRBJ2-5	CASSQVVQETQYF
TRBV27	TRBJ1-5	CASSLTRLNQPQHF
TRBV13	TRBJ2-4	CASSLVPALAGKNIQYF
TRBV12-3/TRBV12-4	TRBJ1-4	CPGRVARLFF
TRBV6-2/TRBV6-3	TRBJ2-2	CASISRAGDTGELFF
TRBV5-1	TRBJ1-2	CASSLKSQGGYTF
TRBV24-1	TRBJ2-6	CATSQSGANVLTF
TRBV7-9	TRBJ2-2	CASSLAGAVELFF
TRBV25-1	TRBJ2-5	CASSDPGSPGTQYF
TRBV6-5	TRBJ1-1	CASSYSGGQDTEAFF
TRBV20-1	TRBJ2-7	CSATDRGSREQYF
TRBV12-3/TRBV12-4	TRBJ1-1	CASSPVWGMNTEAFF
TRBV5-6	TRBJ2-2	CASSTLGGGTGELFF
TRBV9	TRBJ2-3	CASSPLDTQYF
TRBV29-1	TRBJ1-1	CSVVRGGVNTEAFF
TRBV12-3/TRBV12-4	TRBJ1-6	CASRRGTGPLPLHF
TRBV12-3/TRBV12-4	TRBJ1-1	CASSFDGWTEAFF
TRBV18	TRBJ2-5	CASSPTSGQETQYF
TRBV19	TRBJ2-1	CASSTGGGRTYNEQFF